The rows below give T cell receptor beta chains drawn from one sample of a study of follicular helper T cells after annual influenza vaccination. Repertoires were generated with immunoSEQ multiplex PCR, while TCRdb's copy carries only in-frame clones and drops some. The sample has nearly 11,000 clones, around four fifths seen once. The sample here was CXCR5- memory CD4+ T cells sorted from blood, taken 6 weeks after influenza vaccination. These TCRs come from an adult who received the influenza vaccine. Both conserved end residues are part of each CDR3. Fields, in order: D gene, V gene, CDR3 length, J gene, clone size, CDR3 DNA, CDR3 protein. D genes are given only for firm matches. Rows may omit the clone size; those that give it use once, few, many or a size class.

NA,TRBV18,16,TRBJ1-3,NA,TGTGCCAGCTCACAACAGACGGCCGACTCTGGAAACACCATATATTTT,CASSQQTADSGNTIYF
TRBD1,TRBV5-3,15,TRBJ1-4,NA,TGTGCCAGAAGCTGGCAGGACAGGGAGTACGAAAAACTGTTTTTT,CARSWQDREYEKLFF
NA,TRBV6-6,16,TRBJ2-7,few,TGTGCCAGCAGTACAAATAGACACCCGAGCTCCTACGAGCAGTACTTC,CASSTNRHPSSYEQYF
NA,TRBV30,14,TRBJ2-2,NA,TGTGCCTGGAGTGTAGGTGCCTTCACCGGGGAGCTGTTTTTT,CAWSVGAFTGELFF
NA,TRBV19,15,TRBJ1-5,NA,TGTGCCAGTAGTGGGGACACTCTGAGCAATCAGCCCCAGCATTTT,CASSGDTLSNQPQHF
TRBD1,TRBV4-1,16,TRBJ1-2,few,TGCGCCAGCAGCCCCTACTGGGACAGCTTAAACTATGGCTACACCTTC,CASSPYWDSLNYGYTF
NA,TRBV29-1,11,TRBJ2-3,NA,TGCAGCGTTCCCCGGGTGGATACGCAGTATTTT,CSVPRVDTQYF
NA,TRBV5-1,14,TRBJ1-5,NA,TGCGCCAGCAGCTTAGACAGTCCCCCGTCGGCCCAGCATTTT,CASSLDSPPSAQHF
NA,TRBV2,14,TRBJ1-1,NA,TGTGCCAGCAGTTCGGGACGGTTGAACACTGAAGCTTTCTTT,CASSSGRLNTEAFF
TRBD2,TRBV5-4,17,TRBJ2-1,NA,TGTGCCAGCAGCCGGGGGACTAGCGGGAGGACCTACAATGAGCAGTTCTTC,CASSRGTSGRTYNEQFF
TRBD1,TRBV6-1,15,TRBJ2-2,NA,TGTGCCAGCAGTGTCGGGACAGTTGGGACCGGGGAGCTGTTTTTT,CASSVGTVGTGELFF
NA,TRBV2,13,TRBJ1-1,NA,TGTGCCAGCAGTGCTGGACTGAACACTGAAGCTTTCTTT,CASSAGLNTEAFF
TRBD1,TRBV10-3,14,TRBJ2-7,NA,TGTGCCAGCAGCTCGGGACAGGGTCCCAGCGAGCAGTACTTC,CASSSGQGPSEQYF
NA,TRBV6-1,13,TRBJ2-3,NA,TGTGCCAGCAAACGGCACAGCACAGATACGCAGTATTTT,CASKRHSTDTQYF
TRBD2,TRBV5-1,15,TRBJ2-1,NA,TGCGCCAGCAGCTTGGGACTAGCGGGTTACAATGAGCAGTTCTTC,CASSLGLAGYNEQFF
NA,TRBV5-1,14,TRBJ2-2,NA,TGCGCCAGCAGCAGGGGCCTCAACACCGGGGAGCTGTTTTTT,CASSRGLNTGELFF
NA,TRBV18,14,TRBJ2-7,NA,TGTGCCAGCTCACCCTCGGGTCAGAACTACGAGCAGTACTTC,CASSPSGQNYEQYF
NA,TRBV30,11,TRBJ2-1,NA,TGTGCCTTTGAGTCCTACAATGAGCAGTTCTTC,CAFESYNEQFF
TRBD2,TRBV7-2,15,TRBJ2-5,NA,TGTGCCAGCAGCTTACAAAGGGTGGGGGGGGAGACCCAGTACTTC,CASSLQRVGGETQYF
NA,TRBV28,16,TRBJ1-5,NA,TGTGCCAGCAGTTCCCCGGTCGGCAGGGGCCCCAGGCCCCAGCATTTT,CASSSPVGRGPRPQHF
TRBD1,TRBV28,15,TRBJ2-4,NA,TGTGCCAGCAGTTCCCCGACAGGGGGTCTGAACATTCAGTACTTC,CASSSPTGGLNIQYF
NA,TRBV5-1,15,TRBJ2-1,NA,TGCGCCAGCAGCTTGGCCTCTCGGGATTACAATGAGCAGTTCTTC,CASSLASRDYNEQFF
NA,TRBV15,18,TRBJ1-3,NA,TGTGCCACCAGCAGAGGGGTGCCCGCCAGAGACTCTGGAAACACCATATATTTT,CATSRGVPARDSGNTIYF
TRBD1,TRBV6-4,15,TRBJ2-2,NA,TGTGCCAGCAGTCTCCCGGGACAGTTACACCGGGGAGCTGTTTTT,CASSLPGQLHRGAVF
TRBD1,TRBV18,15,TRBJ2-5,once,TGTGCCAGCTCACCTGCTGGGACAGGGGAAGAGACCCAGTACTTC,CASSPAGTGEETQYF
NA,TRBV5-6,16,TRBJ2-7,NA,TGTGCCAGCAGCTTAGTAATAAGGAGGAGCTCCTACGAGCAGTACTTC,CASSLVIRRSSYEQYF
TRBD2,TRBV6-5,14,TRBJ2-5,NA,TGTGCCAGCAGTTACGGACTAGCGGGAGAGACCCAGTACTTC,CASSYGLAGETQYF
NA,TRBV6-1,14,TRBJ1-5,NA,TGTGCCAGCAGTGAAGACAGTAGCAATCAGCCCCAGCATTTT,CASSEDSSNQPQHF
NA,TRBV25-1,18,TRBJ2-3,NA,TGTGCCAGCAGTGATGGGGGCTGGGGCAGGGGAGTCCCAGATACGCAGTATTTT,CASSDGGWGRGVPDTQYF
NA,TRBV19,12,TRBJ2-2,NA,TGTGCCTCCTCGACTAGTACCGGGGAGCTGTTTTTT,CASSTSTGELFF
NA,TRBV30,15,TRBJ1-6,NA,TGTGCCTGGCAACTAGGGGATCCCTATAATTCACCCCTCCACTTT,CAWQLGDPYNSPLHF
NA,TRBV7-2,14,TRBJ2-5,NA,TGTGCCAGCAGCTTAGGTCTTCCAAAAGAGACCCAGTACTTC,CASSLGLPKETQYF
TRBD1,TRBV28,14,TRBJ1-2,few,TGTGCCAGCAGGAGTGAGGGGGCGGGCTATGGCTACACCTTC,CASRSEGAGYGYTF
NA,TRBV10-2,11,TRBJ1-1,few,TGCGCCAGCATATCGAACAGGGAGGCTTTCTTT,CASISNREAFF
TRBD1,TRBV6-1,15,TRBJ1-2,few,TGTGCCAGCAGGAAGGCCAGGGGGCATGGCTATGGCTACACCTTC,CASRKARGHGYGYTF
NA,TRBV5-1,15,TRBJ1-1,once,TGCGCCAGCAGCTTGGCCTCCGGGGTAAACACTGAAGCTTTCTTT,CASSLASGVNTEAFF
NA,TRBV6-6,14,TRBJ1-5,once,TGTGCCAGCAGAAAACGGGACTCCTATCAGCCCCAGCATTTT,CASRKRDSYQPQHF
NA,TRBV10-3,16,TRBJ1-2,NA,TGTGCCATCAGTGAGTCGGGTCGTCAGGTAAACTATGGCTACACCTTC,CAISESGRQVNYGYTF
NA,TRBV29-1,12,TRBJ1-1,NA,TGCAGCGTGAGGGCAGACGGGACTGAAGCTTTCTTT,CSVRADGTEAFF
NA,TRBV7-8,15,TRBJ2-7,NA,TGTGCCAGCAGCTTAAAGAGGCAGAGGGTGGGGGAGCAGTACTTC,CASSLKRQRVGEQYF
NA,TRBV4-3,15,TRBJ1-2,NA,TGCGCCAGCAGCCAAGACGGCAGGGGAGGGTATGGCTACACCTTC,CASSQDGRGGYGYTF
NA,TRBV28,15,TRBJ2-7,NA,TGTGCCAGCGTAAAAAATCGGGGACGGTCCTACGAGCAGTACTTC,CASVKNRGRSYEQYF
TRBD2,TRBV19,16,TRBJ2-1,NA,TGTGCCAGTAGTATAGGGACTAGCGGGAGTTGGAATGAGCAGTTCTTC,CASSIGTSGSWNEQFF
TRBD2,TRBV10-1,19,TRBJ2-2,NA,TGCGCCAGCAGCCAGAGGCCCGGGAGGCCAGAGGCGAACACCGGGGAGCTGTTTTTT,CASSQRPGRPEANTGELFF
TRBD1,TRBV6-1,16,TRBJ1-3,NA,TGTGCCAGCAGTGAAGGACAGGGGGCGGGTGGAAACACCATATATTTT,CASSEGQGAGGNTIYF
NA,TRBV6-5,14,TRBJ2-7,NA,TGTGCCAGCAGTAGAGCCAGGGAATCGTACGAGCAGTACTTC,CASSRARESYEQYF
NA,TRBV6-6,13,TRBJ2-1,NA,TGTGCCAGCAGTTACTCCCAGCCCAATGAGCAGTTCTTC,CASSYSQPNEQFF
NA,TRBV2,17,TRBJ2-3,NA,TGTGCCAGCAGAGGGAGGTCGACCCCTCGGGGGCTGGATACGCAGTATTTT,CASRGRSTPRGLDTQYF
NA,TRBV5-6,14,TRBJ2-7,NA,TGTGCCAGCAGCTTGGTCGGCAGCTTCTACGAGCAGTACTTC,CASSLVGSFYEQYF
TRBD2,TRBV9,15,TRBJ2-3,NA,TGTGCCAGCAGCGGACTAGCGGGGGGGCATGATACGCAGTATTTT,CASSGLAGGHDTQYF
TRBD2,TRBV2,16,TRBJ2-1,NA,TGTGCCAGCAGTGTACAAGCGGGAGGAAGCTACAATGAGCAGTTCTTC,CASSVQAGGSYNEQFF
NA,TRBV28,15,TRBJ2-3,NA,TGTGCCAGCAGTCCCTTCGGCAGGAGAGGGGATACGCAGTATTTT,CASSPFGRRGDTQYF
TRBD2,TRBV4-3,15,TRBJ2-1,NA,TGCGCCAGCAGCCCCGGGACTAGCGGCTACAATGAGCAGTTCTTC,CASSPGTSGYNEQFF
NA,TRBV7-2,16,TRBJ1-6,NA,TGTGCCAGCAGCCAAAACCTTCGACCGAATAATTCACCCCTCCACTTT,CASSQNLRPNNSPLHF
NA,TRBV7-2,15,TRBJ2-5,NA,TGTGCCAGCAGCCCACGATCGGCGAGGGGGGAGACCCAGTACTTC,CASSPRSARGETQYF
NA,TRBV19,15,TRBJ1-2,NA,TGTGCCAGTAGTAGAAGTGACCGAACCCAACTTGGCTACACCTTC,CASSRSDRTQLGYTF
TRBD2,TRBV6-5,13,TRBJ2-1,NA,TGTGCCACCTCTCGGGGGGAGGGCAGGGAGCAGTTCTTC,CATSRGEGREQFF